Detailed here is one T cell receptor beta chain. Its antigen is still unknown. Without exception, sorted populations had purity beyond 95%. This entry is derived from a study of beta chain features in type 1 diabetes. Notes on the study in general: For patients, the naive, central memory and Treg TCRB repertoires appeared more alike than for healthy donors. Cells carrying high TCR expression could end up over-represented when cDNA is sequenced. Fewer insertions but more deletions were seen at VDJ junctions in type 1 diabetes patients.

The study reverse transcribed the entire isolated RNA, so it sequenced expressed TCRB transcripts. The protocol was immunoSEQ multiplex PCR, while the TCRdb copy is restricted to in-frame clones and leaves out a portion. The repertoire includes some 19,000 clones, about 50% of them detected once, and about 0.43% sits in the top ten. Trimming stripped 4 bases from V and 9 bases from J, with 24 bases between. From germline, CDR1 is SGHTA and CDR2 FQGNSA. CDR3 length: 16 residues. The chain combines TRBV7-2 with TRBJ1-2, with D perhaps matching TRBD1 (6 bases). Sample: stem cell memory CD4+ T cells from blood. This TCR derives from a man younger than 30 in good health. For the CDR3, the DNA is TGTGCCAGCAGCTCTGGACCGGGACACCAGGGTTATAGCTACACCTTC. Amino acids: CASSSGPGHQGYSYTF.